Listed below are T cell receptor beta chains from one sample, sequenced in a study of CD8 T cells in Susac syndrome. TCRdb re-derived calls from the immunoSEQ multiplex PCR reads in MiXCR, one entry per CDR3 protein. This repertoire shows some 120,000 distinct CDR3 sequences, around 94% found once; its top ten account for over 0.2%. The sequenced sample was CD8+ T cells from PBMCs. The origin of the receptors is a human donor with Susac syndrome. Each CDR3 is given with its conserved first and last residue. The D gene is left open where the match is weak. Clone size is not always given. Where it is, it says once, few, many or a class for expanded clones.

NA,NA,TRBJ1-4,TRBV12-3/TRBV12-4,CASSLAQGSATNEKLFF,TGTGCCAGCAGTTTAGCCCAGGGGTCAGCAACTAATGAAAAACTGTTTTTT
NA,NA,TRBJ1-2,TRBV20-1,CSARAHPGSDYYGYTF,TGCAGTGCTAGAGCCCATCCGGGGTCGGATTACTATGGCTACACCTTC
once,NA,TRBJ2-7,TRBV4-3,CASSPQVRPSVYEQYF,TGCGCCAGCAGCCCCCAGGTTCGGCCTAGCGTCTACGAGCAGTACTTC
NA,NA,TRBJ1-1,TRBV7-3,CASSLDGVGRTEAFF,TGTGCCAGCAGCTTAGATGGGGTAGGTCGGACTGAAGCTTTCTTT
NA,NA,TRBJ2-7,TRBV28,CASSYTRDEQYF,TGTGCCAGCAGTTACACAAGAGACGAGCAGTACTTC
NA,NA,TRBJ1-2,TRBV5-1,CASSATTVQNYGYTF,TGCGCCAGCAGCGCGACGACAGTGCAAAACTATGGCTACACCTTC
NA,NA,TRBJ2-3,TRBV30,CASLGPTDTQYF,TGTGCCTCCTTGGGCCCAACAGATACGCAGTATTTT
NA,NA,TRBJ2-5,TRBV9,CASSVDGGPQYF,TGTGCCAGCAGTGTGGACGGGGGGCCCCAGTACTTC
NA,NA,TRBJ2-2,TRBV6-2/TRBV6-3,CASSYSSDIQSGELFF,TGTGCCAGCAGTTACTCGTCGGACATCCAAAGCGGGGAGCTGTTTTTT
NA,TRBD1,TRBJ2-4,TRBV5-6,CASRGQGMNIQYF,TGTGCCAGCCGAGGACAGGGGATGAACATTCAGTACTTC
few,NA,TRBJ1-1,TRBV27,CASSLSANTEAFF,TGTGCCAGCAGTTTGTCGGCGAACACTGAAGCTTTCTTT
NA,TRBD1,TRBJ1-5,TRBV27,CASSPTGGDGNQPQHF,TGTGCCAGCAGCCCTACAGGGGGCGATGGCAATCAGCCCCAGCATTTT
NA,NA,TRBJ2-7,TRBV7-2,CASSPQGWTALGEQYF,TGTGCCAGCAGTCCTCAGGGGTGGACAGCTCTGGGGGAGCAGTACTTC
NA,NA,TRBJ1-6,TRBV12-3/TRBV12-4,CASSLIQFYNSPLHF,TGTGCCAGCAGTTTGATTCAGTTCTATAATTCACCCCTCCACTTT
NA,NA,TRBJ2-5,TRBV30,CAWSPDWAEQETQYF,TGTGCCTGGAGTCCAGATTGGGCGGAGCAAGAGACCCAGTACTTC
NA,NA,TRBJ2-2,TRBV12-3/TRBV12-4,CASDGKDPNTGELFF,TGTGCCAGCGACGGGAAGGACCCGAACACCGGGGAGCTGTTTTTT
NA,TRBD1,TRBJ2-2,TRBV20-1,CSARDGTGGDTGELFF,TGCAGTGCTAGAGACGGGACAGGGGGCGACACCGGGGAGCTGTTTTTT
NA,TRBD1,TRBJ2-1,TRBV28,CASSSRDREDEQFF,TGTGCCAGCAGTTCCCGGGACAGGGAGGATGAGCAGTTCTTC
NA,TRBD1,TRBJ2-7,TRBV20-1,CSARDILADRISYEQYF,TGCAGTGCTAGAGATATCTTGGCGGACAGGATTTCCTACGAGCAGTACTTC
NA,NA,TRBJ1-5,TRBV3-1,CASSQGVNSNQPQHF,TGTGCCAGCAGCCAAGGGGTAAATAGCAATCAGCCCCAGCATTTT
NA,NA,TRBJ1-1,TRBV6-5,CASEGGTEAFF,TGTGCCAGCGAGGGGGGCACTGAAGCTTTCTTT
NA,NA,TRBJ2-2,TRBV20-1,CSATRAGANTGELFF,TGCAGTGCCACTCGGGCAGGGGCGAACACCGGGGAGCTGTTTTTT
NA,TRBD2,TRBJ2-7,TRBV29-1,CSVEGETSGESYEQYF,TGCAGCGTTGAAGGTGAGACTAGCGGGGAATCCTACGAGCAGTACTTC
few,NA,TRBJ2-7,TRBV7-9,CASSPPASYEQYF,TGTGCCAGCAGTCCCCCGGCGAGCTACGAGCAGTACTTC
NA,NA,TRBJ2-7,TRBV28,CASSLGEVLSEQYF,TGTGCCAGCAGTTTAGGGGAGGTTCTGAGCGAGCAGTACTTC
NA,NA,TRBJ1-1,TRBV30,CAWNPNTEAFF,TGTGCCTGGAACCCGAACACTGAAGCTTTCTTT
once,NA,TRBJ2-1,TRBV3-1,CASSQDIDSYNEQFF,TGTGCCAGCAGCCAAGACATTGATTCCTACAATGAGCAGTTCTTC
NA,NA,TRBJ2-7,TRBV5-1,CASSLGPASSYEQYF,TGCGCCAGCAGCTTGGGGCCAGCGAGCTCCTACGAGCAGTACTTC
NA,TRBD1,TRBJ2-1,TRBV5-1,CASSTQGPLFF,TGCGCCAGCAGCACACAGGGGCCCCTGTTCTTC
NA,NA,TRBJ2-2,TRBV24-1,CATSVWTVADNTGELFF,TGTGCCACCAGTGTCTGGACAGTTGCAGATAACACCGGGGAGCTGTTTTTT
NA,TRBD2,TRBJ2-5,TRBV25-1,CASSDLTSGKETQYF,TGTGCCAGCAGTGACCTGACTAGCGGTAAAGAGACCCAGTACTTC
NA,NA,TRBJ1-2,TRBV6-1,CASTPFNTGRLYGYTF,TGTGCCAGCACCCCTTTTAACACAGGGAGGCTCTATGGCTACACCTTC
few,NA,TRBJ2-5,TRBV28,CASSLTSRAETQYF,TGTGCCAGCAGTTTGACGTCCCGGGCGGAGACCCAGTACTTC
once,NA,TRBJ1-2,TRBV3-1,CASSQDSAVSRYGYTF,TGTGCCAGCAGCCAAGACTCGGCAGTATCCCGCTATGGCTACACCTTC
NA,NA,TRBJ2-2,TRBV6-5,CASSSTAGDTGELFF,TGTGCCAGCAGCTCGACAGCCGGGGACACCGGGGAGCTGTTTTTT
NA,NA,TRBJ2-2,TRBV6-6,CASSYTNRELFF,TGTGCCAGCAGTTACACGAATCGGGAGCTGTTTTTT
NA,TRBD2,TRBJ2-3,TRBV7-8,CASSSPLAGVGTDTQYF,TGTGCCAGCAGCTCCCCACTAGCGGGAGTGGGAACGGATACGCAGTATTTT
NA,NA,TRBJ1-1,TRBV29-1,CSVDVGEWTEAFF,TGCAGCGTTGACGTTGGGGAGTGGACTGAAGCTTTCTTT
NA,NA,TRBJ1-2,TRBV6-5,CASSRPGTRDGYTF,TGTGCCAGCAGCCGACCGGGAACAAGGGATGGCTACACCTTC
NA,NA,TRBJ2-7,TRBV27,CASSLRGDRYEQYF,TGTGCCAGCAGTTTAAGGGGGGATCGCTACGAGCAGTACTTC
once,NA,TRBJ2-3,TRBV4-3,CASSQGHSADTQYF,TGCGCCAGCAGCCAGGGACATAGTGCAGATACGCAGTATTTT
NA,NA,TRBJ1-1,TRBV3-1,CASTGGGGSAFF,TGTGCCAGCACCGGCGGGGGTGGCTCGGCTTTCTTT
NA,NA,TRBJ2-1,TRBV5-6,CASSPIGASNEQFF,TGTGCCAGCAGCCCCATTGGGGCCTCCAATGAGCAGTTCTTC